This is a list of T cell receptor beta chains from one sample in a study of shared clonotypes between healthy human individuals. Sequenced by immunoSEQ multiplex PCR; TCRdb stores in-frame clones only, minus some. The sample has under 80,000 clones, around 57% seen once; the top ten hold 51%. The sequencing input was memory CD8+ T cells sorted from blood. Source of these receptors: a man aged 30 to 45 in good health. CDR3s include the opening cysteine and the closing phenylalanine or tryptophan. Fields, in order: clone size, V gene, D gene, J gene, CDR3 protein, CDR3 DNA. The D gene is left open where the match is weak. Only some rows state a clone size, as once, few, many or a class for expanded clones.

.	TRBV19	.	TRBJ1-2	CASSISHGHYGYTF	TGTGCCAGTAGTATAAGCCACGGACACTATGGCTACACCTTC
many	TRBV6-5	.	TRBJ2-2	CASSLLSDRVGELFF	TGTGCCAGCAGTCTGCTTAGCGACAGAGTCGGGGAGCTGTTTTTT
.	TRBV9	TRBD2	TRBJ2-7	CASSETSGGSYEQYF	TGTGCCAGCAGCGAGACTAGCGGGGGATCCTACGAGCAGTACTTC
.	TRBV30	.	TRBJ2-2	CAWNTGSNTGELFF	TGTGCCTGGAATACCGGGTCGAACACCGGGGAGCTGTTTTTT
.	TRBV2	.	TRBJ2-7	CASLESYEQYF	TGTGCCAGCTTGGAGTCCTACGAGCAGTACTTC
once	TRBV28	.	TRBJ2-2	CASSYPAVTQNTGELFF	TGTGCCAGCAGTTACCCCGCCGTGACTCAGAACACCGGGGAGCTGTTTTTT
few	TRBV6-1	TRBD1	TRBJ1-5	CASSEDTGGGYNTQHF	TGTGCCAGCAGTGAAGACACAGGGGGCGGATATAACACCCAGCATTTT
.	TRBV6-4	.	TRBJ2-1	CASSENVYNEQFF	TGTGCCAGCAGTGAGAATGTCTACAATGAGCAGTTCTTC
few	TRBV6-4	TRBD2	TRBJ2-1	CASSEVAGVTEQFF	TGTGCCAGCAGTGAGGTAGCGGGAGTAACTGAGCAGTTCTTC
.	TRBV4-2	TRBD2	TRBJ2-1	CASSQGSRRTSGSLGYYNEQFF	TGTGCCAGCAGCCAAGGGAGCCGGCGGACTAGCGGGAGTTTAGGCTACTACAATGAGCAGTTCTTC
.	TRBV6-1	TRBD2	TRBJ2-7	CASSERTSGGSYEQYF	TGTGCCAGCAGTGAAAGGACTAGCGGGGGGTCCTACGAGCAGTACTTC
.	TRBV7-3	.	TRBJ2-1	CASSLVYPGFGNEQFF	TGTGCCAGCAGCTTAGTTTACCCGGGTTTCGGCAATGAGCAGTTCTTC
.	TRBV4-1	TRBD2	TRBJ2-2	CASSHATIAGLTGELFF	TGCGCCAGCAGCCATGCTACTATAGCGGGACTCACCGGGGAGCTGTTTTTT
.	TRBV25-1	.	TRBJ2-6	CASSGDPGVLAGANVLTF	TGTGCCAGCAGCGGGGACCCGGGAGTCCTTGCTGGGGCCAACGTCCTGACTTTC
few	TRBV4-2	.	TRBJ2-7	CASSQDKIDVSRPQYF	TGTGCCAGCAGCCAAGATAAGATAGACGTGTCCAGACCCCAGTACTTC
many	TRBV29-1	.	TRBJ2-1	CSVVPGSNEQFF	TGCAGCGTTGTTCCGGGGAGCAATGAGCAGTTCTTC
once	TRBV27	TRBD1	TRBJ1-2	CASSPRDRGISSGGYTF	TGTGCCAGCAGTCCGAGGGACAGGGGGATTTCTTCGGGCGGCTACACCTTC
.	TRBV7-3	.	TRBJ2-1	CASSLGAGEQFF	TGTGCCAGCAGCTTAGGCGCAGGTGAGCAGTTCTTC
many	TRBV6-4	.	TRBJ2-3	CASSDGGLSTDTQYF	TGTGCCAGCAGTGACGGGGGGTTGAGCACAGATACGCAGTATTTT
few	TRBV25-1	.	TRBJ1-5	CASSGGRGQPQHF	TGTGCCAGCAGTGGTGGAAGGGGGCAGCCCCAGCATTTT
.	TRBV7-9	.	TRBJ1-1	CASSLTGSGAFF	TGTGCCAGCAGCTTGACGGGGTCAGGTGCTTTCTTT
few	TRBV7-8	.	TRBJ1-3	CASSLGTPSGNTIYF	TGTGCCAGCAGCCTAGGGACACCCTCTGGAAACACCATATATTTT
few	TRBV19	.	TRBJ1-5	CASSAEQENSNQPQHF	TGTGCCAGTAGCGCTGAACAGGAAAATAGCAATCAGCCCCAGCATTTT
.	TRBV5-7	TRBD2	TRBJ2-2	CASSSRSLGLANTGELFF	TGTGCCAGCAGTTCCCGATCCCTTGGACTAGCTAACACCGGGGAGCTGTTTTTT
.	TRBV7-6	.	TRBJ1-1	CASSTQNVGTEAFF	TGTGCCAGCAGCACACAAAACGTGGGCACTGAAGCTTTCTTT
.	TRBV7-2	.	TRBJ1-2	CASSPRTTGYTF	TGTGCCAGCAGCCCCAGGACAACCGGCTACACCTTC
.	TRBV7-9	.	TRBJ2-3	CASSGLTRNRPFTDTQYF	TGTGCCAGCAGCGGCCTCACCCGTAATAGGCCCTTCACAGATACGCAGTATTTT
.	TRBV19	.	TRBJ2-5	CASSITAYQETQYF	TGTGCCAGTAGTATAACGGCGTACCAAGAGACCCAGTACTTC
.	TRBV7-7	.	TRBJ2-6	CASSRITVPQSRANVLTF	TGTGCCAGCAGCCGTATCACAGTGCCACAAAGTCGGGCCAACGTCCTGACTTTC